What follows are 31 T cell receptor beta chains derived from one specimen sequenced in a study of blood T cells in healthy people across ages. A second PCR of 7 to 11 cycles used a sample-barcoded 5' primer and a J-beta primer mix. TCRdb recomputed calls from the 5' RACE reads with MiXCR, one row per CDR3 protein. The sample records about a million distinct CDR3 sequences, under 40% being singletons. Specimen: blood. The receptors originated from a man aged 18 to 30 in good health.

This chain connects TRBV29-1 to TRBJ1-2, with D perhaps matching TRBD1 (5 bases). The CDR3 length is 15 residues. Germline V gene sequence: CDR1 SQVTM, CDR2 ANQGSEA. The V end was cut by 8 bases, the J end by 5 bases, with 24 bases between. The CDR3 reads CSTGQSIGGSYGYTF. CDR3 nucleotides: TGCAGCACGGGGCAGTCTATCGGGGGTTCATATGGCTACACCTTC.

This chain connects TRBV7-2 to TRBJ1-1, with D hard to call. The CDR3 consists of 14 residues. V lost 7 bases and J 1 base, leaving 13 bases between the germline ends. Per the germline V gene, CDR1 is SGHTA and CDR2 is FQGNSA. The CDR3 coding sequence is TGTGCCAGCACCCTTGACTCTCAGAACACTGAAGCTTTCTTT. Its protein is CASTLDSQNTEAFF.

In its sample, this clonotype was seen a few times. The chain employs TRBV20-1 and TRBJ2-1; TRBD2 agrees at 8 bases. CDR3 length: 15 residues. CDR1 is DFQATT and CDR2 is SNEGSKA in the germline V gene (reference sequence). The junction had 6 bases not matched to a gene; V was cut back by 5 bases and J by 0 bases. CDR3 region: CSALRGGSSYNEQFF. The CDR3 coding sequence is TGCAGTGCTCTCCGCGGGGGGAGCTCCTACAATGAGCAGTTCTTC.

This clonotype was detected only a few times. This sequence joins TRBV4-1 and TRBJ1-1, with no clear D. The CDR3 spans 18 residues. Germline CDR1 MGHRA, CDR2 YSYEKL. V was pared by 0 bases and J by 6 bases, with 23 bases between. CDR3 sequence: CASSQDLGKGGFRPEAFF. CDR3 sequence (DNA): TGCGCCAGCAGCCAAGATCTGGGAAAGGGCGGTTTCCGCCCTGAAGCTTTCTTT.

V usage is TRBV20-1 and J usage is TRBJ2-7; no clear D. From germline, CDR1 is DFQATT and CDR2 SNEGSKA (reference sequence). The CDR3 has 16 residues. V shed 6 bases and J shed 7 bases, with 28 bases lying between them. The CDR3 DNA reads TGCAGTGCCCGGCATATACACGGAAGCTCCTACAATGAGCAGTACTTC. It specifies CSARHIHGSSYNEQYF.

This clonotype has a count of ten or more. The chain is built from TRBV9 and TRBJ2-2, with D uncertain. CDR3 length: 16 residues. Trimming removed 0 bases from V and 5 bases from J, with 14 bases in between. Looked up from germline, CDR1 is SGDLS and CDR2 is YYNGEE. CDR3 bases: TGTGCCAGCAGCGTAGCTTATCGCTTGGGGACCGGGGAGCTGTTTTTT. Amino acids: CASSVAYRLGTGELFF.

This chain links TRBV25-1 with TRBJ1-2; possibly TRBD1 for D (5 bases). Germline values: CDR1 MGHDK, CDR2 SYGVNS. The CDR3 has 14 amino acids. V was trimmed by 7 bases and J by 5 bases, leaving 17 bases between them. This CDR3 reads CASTQGDGKYGYTF. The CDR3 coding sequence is TGTGCCAGCACCCAAGGGGACGGCAAATATGGCTACACCTTC.

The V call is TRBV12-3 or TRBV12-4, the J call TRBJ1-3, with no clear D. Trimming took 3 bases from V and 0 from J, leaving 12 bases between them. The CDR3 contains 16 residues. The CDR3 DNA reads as TGTGCCAGCAGTTTTGGCGGCGAGTACTCTGGAAACACCATATATTTT. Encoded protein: CASSFGGEYSGNTIYF.

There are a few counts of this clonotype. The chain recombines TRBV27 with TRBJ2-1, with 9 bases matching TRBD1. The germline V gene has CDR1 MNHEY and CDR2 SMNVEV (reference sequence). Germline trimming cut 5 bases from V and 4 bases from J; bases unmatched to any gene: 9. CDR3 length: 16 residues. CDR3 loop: CASSTRTGVSYNEQFF. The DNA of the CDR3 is TGTGCCAGCAGTACAAGGACAGGGGTTAGTTACAATGAGCAGTTCTTC.

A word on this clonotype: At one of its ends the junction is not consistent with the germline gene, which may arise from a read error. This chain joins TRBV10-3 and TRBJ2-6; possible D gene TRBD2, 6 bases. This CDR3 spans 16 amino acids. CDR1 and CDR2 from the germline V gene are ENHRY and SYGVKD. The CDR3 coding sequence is TGTGTCATCAGCGTCGGGGGAGGACCTGGGGCCAACGTCCTGACTTTC. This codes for CVISVGGGPGANVLTF.

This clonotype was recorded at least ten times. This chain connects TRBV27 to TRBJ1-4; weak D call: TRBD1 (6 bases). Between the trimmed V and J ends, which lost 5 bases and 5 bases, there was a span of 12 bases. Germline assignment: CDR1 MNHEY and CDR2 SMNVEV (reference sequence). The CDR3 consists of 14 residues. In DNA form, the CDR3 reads TGTGCCAGCAGTCCCCACAGGGACAATGAAAAACTGTTTTTT. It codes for CASSPHRDNEKLFF.

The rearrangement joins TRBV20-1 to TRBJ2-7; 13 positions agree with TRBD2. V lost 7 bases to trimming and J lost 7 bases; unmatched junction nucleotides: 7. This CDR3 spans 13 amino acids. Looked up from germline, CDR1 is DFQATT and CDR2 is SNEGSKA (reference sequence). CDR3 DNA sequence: TGCAGTGGACTAGCGGGGGGATACAATGAGCAGTACTTC. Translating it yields CSGLAGGYNEQYF.

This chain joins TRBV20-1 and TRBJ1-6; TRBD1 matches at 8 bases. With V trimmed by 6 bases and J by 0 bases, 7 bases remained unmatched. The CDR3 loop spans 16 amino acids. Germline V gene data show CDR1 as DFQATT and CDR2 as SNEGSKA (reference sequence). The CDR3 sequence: CSARGDRSSYNSPLHF. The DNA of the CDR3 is TGCAGTGCAAGGGGGGACAGGAGCTCCTATAATTCACCCCTCCACTTT.

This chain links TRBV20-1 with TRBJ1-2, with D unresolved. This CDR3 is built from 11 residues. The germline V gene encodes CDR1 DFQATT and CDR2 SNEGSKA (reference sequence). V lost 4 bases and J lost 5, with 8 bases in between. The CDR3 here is CSAMPGYGYTF. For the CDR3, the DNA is TGCAGTGCTATGCCGGGGTATGGCTACACCTTC.

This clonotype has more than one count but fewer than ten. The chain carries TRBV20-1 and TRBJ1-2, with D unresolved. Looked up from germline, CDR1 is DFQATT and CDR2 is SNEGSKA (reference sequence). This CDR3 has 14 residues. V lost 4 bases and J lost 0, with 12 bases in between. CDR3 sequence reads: CSAIFGDPNYGYTF. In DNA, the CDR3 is TGCAGTGCTATCTTCGGGGATCCTAACTATGGCTACACCTTC.

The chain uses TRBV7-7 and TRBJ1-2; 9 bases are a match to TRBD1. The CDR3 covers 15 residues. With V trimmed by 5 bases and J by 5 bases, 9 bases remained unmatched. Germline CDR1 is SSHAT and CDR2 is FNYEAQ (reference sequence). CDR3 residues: CASSPLGGQGYGYTF. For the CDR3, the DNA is TGTGCCAGCAGCCCTTTAGGAGGACAGGGGTATGGCTACACCTTC.

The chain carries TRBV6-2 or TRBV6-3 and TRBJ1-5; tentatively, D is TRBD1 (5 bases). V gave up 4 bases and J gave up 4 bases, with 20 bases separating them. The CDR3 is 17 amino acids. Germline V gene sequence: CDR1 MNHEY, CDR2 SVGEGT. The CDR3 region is CASSWGFPGRGNQPQHF. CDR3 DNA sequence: TGTGCCAGCAGTTGGGGATTCCCGGGACGGGGGAATCAGCCCCAGCATTTT.

The CDR3 is CSVRRTDSYEQYF. The CDR3 nucleotides read TGCAGCGTTCGCCGGACAGACTCCTACGAGCAGTACTTC. The chain is built from TRBV29-1 and TRBJ2-7, with a tentative D call TRBD1 (6 bases). Germline values: CDR1 SQVTM, CDR2 ANQGSEA. This CDR3 has 13 amino acids. V was trimmed by 5 bases and J by 0 bases, leaving 11 bases between them.

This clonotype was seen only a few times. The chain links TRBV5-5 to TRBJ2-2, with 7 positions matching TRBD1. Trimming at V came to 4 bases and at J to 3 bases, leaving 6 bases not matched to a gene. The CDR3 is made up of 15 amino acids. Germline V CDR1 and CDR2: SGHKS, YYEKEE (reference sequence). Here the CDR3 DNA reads TGTGCCAGCAGCCCGACAGGGTTGGACACCGGGGAGCTGTTTTTT. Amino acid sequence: CASSPTGLDTGELFF.

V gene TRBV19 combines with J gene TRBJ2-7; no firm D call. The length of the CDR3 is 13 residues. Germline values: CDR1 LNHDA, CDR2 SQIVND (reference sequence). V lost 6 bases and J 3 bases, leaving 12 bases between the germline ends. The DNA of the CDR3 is TGTGCCAGTAGCCTCACCATTGTCTACGAGCAGTACTTC. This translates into CASSLTIVYEQYF.

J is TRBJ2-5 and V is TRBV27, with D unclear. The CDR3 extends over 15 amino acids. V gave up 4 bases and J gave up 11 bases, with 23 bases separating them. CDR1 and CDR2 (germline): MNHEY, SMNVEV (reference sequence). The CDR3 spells CASSSSPSPYNEQYF. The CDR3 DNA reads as TGTGCCAGCAGTTCCTCTCCCTCCCCCTACAATGAGCAGTACTTC.

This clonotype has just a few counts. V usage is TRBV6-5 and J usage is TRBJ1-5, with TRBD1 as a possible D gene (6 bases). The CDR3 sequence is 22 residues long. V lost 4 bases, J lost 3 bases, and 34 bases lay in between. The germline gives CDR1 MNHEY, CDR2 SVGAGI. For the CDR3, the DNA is TGTGCCAGCAGTTCCCTTCATACTCGGCAGGGGCCCGCTAAAGGAAACAATCAGCCCCAGCATTTT. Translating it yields CASSSLHTRQGPAKGNNQPQHF.

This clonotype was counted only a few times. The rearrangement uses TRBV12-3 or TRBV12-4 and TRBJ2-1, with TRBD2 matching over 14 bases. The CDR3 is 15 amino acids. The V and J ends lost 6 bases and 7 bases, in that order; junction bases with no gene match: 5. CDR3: CASRLTSGGVNEQFF. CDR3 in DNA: TGTGCCAGCAGGCTGACTAGCGGGGGGGTAAATGAGCAGTTCTTC.

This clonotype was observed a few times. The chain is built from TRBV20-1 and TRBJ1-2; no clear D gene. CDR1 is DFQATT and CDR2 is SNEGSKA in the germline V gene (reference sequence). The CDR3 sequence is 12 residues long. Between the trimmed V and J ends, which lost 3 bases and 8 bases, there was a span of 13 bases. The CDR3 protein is CSARFLGKGYTF. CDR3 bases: TGCAGTGCTAGGTTTTTGGGGAAGGGCTACACCTTC.

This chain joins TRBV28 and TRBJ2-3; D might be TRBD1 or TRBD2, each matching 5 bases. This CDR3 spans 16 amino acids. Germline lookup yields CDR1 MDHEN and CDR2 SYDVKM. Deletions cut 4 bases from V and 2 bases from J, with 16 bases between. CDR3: CASSSAGAGSTDTQYF. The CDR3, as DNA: TGTGCCAGCAGTTCAGCCGGGGCAGGTTCCACAGATACGCAGTATTTT.

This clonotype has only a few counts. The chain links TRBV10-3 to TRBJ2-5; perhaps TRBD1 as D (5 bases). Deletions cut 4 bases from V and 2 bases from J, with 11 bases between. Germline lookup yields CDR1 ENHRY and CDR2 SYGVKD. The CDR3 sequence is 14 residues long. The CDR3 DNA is TGTGCCATCAGTGGAAAGGACATTCAAGAGACCCAGTACTTC. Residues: CAISGKDIQETQYF.

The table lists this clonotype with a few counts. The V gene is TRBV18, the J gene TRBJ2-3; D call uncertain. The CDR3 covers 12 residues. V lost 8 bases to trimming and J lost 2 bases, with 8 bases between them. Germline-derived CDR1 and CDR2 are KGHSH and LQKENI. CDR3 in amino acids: CASTVTTDTQYF. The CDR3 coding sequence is TGTGCCAGCACGGTAACCACAGATACGCAGTATTTT.

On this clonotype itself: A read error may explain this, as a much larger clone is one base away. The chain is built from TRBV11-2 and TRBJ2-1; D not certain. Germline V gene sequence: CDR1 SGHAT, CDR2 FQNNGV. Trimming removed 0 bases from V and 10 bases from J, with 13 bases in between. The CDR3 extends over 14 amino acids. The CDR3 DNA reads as TGTGCCAGCAGCTTAGATCTGAGGACCCACGAGCAGTTCTTC. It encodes CASSLDLRTHEQFF.

In DNA form, the CDR3 reads TGCGCCAGCAGCCAAGGAGAGGGGTTAGAGCCCCAGCATTTT. Translation gives CASSQGEGLEPQHF. The chain is built from TRBV4-1 and TRBJ1-5; D might be TRBD1 (5 bases). The CDR3 is 14 amino acids. From germline, CDR1 is MGHRA and CDR2 YSYEKL. V dropped 1 base and J dropped 8 bases, with 12 bases sitting between them.

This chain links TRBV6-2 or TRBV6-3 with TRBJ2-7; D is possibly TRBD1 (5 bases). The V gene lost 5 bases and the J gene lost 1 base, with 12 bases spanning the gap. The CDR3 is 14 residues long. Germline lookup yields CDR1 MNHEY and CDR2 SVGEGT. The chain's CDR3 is CASSLDSDSYEQYF. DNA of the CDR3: TGTGCCAGCAGTCTAGACAGTGATTCCTACGAGCAGTACTTC.

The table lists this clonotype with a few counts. The CDR3 is CASSEAVGRGNTEAFF. Here the CDR3 DNA reads TGTGCCAGCAGTGAAGCGGTCGGCAGGGGGAACACTGAAGCTTTCTTT. The rearrangement links TRBV6-1 to TRBJ1-1; a possible D gene is TRBD1 (6 bases). The CDR3 runs to 16 residues. Trimming took off 0 bases at V and 1 base at J, with 12 bases between the two ends. Germline V gives CDR1 MNHNS, CDR2 SASEGT.